This T cell receptor beta chain was observed in a study of human T cells and chemical hapten exposure. Study context: Readings were taken at 6 days from patch tests that had applied 0.01% DPC to the upper back. Findings of the study overall: Sensitizing with DPC caused no change in TCRs above 1 in 1000 frequency. Expanded TCRs made up significantly more big CDR3 similarity clusters than controls did. Donors were affected by alopecia, so their immune reaction might vary from that of healthy individuals.

This CDR3 comprises 22 residues. The V gene end was trimmed by 4 bases and the J gene end by 0 bases; junction bases not matched to a gene: 20. This clonotype was seen a handful of times. Its antigen is undetermined. TCRdb processed the RACE reads anew with MiXCR; each CDR3 protein has one entry. The sample includes approximately 370,000 distinct CDR3 sequences, over 5% seen only once; the top ten take 7% to 10%. Time point noted: pre-sensitization, week 0. The treatment is: therapeutic diphenylcyclopropenone sensitization with weekly scalp DPC. The source was whole blood, collected in connection with sensitization to the hapten diphenylcyclopropenone (DPC). This TCR was sampled from a woman aged 18-35 years with alopecia areata. Some clones in this sample may be carry-over from other donors' samples. This chain connects TRBV12-3 or TRBV12-4 to TRBJ2-6; TRBD1 matches 8 bases. CDR3 region: CASSSLSFLTGTGLSGANVLTF. CDR3 in DNA: TGTGCCAGCAGTTCCCTCTCCTTCTTAACCGGGACAGGCCTCTCTGGGGCCAACGTCCTGACTTTC.